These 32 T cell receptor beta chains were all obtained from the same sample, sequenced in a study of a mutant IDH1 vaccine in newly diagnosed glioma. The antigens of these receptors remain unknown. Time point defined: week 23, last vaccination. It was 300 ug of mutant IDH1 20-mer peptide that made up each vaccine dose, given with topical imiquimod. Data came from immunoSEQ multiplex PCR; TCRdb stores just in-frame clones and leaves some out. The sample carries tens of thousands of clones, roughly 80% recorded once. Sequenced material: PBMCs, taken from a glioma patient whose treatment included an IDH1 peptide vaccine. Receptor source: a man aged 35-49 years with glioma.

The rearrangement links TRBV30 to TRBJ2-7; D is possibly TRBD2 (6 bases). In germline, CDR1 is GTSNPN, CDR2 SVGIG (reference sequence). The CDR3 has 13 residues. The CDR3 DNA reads TGTGCGTCGGACCGGGCGGGGTTGTACGAGCAGTACTTC. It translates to CASDRAGLYEQYF.

CDR3 DNA sequence: TGTGCCAGCAGCCAAGCCCCGGGACAGGGAACCTACGAGCAGTACTTC. It translates to CASSQAPGQGTYEQYF. This rearrangement joins TRBV4-2 to TRBJ2-7, with 9 bases that match TRBD1. Germline values: CDR1 LGHNA, CDR2 YNFKEQ. The CDR3 extends over 16 amino acids. V shed 1 base, J shed 2 bases, and the junction held 6 bases outside the gene matches.

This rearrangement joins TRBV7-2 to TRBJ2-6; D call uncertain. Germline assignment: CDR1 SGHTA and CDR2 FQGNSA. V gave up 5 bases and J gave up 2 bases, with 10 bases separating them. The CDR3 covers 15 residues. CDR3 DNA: TGTGCCAGCAGCACCCGGACGCCTGGGGCCAACGTCCTGACTTTC. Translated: CASSTRTPGANVLTF.

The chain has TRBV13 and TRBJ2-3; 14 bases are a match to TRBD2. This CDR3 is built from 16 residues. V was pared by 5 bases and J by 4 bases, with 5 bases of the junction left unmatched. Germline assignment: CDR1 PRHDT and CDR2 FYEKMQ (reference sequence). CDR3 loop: CASSPRLAGGPDTQYF. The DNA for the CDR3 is TGTGCCAGCAGCCCCCGACTAGCGGGGGGGCCAGATACGCAGTATTTT.

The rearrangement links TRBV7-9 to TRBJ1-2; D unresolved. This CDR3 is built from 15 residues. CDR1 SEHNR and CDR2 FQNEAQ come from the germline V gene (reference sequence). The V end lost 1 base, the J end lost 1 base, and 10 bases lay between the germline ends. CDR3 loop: CASSLGARINYGYTF. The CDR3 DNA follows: TGTGCCAGCAGCTTAGGGGCCAGGATTAACTATGGCTACACCTTC.

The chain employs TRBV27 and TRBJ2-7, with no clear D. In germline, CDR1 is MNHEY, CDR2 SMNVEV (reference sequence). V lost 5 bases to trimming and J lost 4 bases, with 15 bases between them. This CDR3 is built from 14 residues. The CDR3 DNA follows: TGTGCCAGCAGTCCCCCTTCACCGGCATACGAGCAGTACTTC. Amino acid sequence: CASSPPSPAYEQYF.

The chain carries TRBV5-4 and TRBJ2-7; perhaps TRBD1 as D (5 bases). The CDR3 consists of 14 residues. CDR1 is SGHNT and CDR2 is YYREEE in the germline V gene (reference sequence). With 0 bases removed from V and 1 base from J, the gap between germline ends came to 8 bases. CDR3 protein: CASSLEAGSYEQYF. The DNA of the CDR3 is TGTGCCAGCAGCTTGGAGGCAGGGTCCTACGAGCAGTACTTC.

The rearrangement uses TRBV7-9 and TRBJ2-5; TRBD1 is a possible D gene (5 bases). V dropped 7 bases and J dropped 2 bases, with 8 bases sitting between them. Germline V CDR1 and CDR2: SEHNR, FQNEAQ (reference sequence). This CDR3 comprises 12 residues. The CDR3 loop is CASTRQQETQYF. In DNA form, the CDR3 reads TGTGCCAGCACACGACAGCAAGAGACCCAGTACTTC.

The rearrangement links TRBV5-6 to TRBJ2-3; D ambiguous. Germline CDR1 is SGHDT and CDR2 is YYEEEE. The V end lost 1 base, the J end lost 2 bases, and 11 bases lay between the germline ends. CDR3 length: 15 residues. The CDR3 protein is CASSLFLGLTDTQYF. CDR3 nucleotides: TGTGCCAGCAGCTTGTTCCTGGGCCTCACAGATACGCAGTATTTT.

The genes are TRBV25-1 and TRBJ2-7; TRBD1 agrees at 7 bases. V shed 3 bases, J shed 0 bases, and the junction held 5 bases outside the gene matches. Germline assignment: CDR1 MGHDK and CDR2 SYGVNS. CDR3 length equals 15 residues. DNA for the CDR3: TGTGCCAGCAGTGATAGGACAGGAAGCTCCTACGAGCAGTACTTC. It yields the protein CASSDRTGSSYEQYF.

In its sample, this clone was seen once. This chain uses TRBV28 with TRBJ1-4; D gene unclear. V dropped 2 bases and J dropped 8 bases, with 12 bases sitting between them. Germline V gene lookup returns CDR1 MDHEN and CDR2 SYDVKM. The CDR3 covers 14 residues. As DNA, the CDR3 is TGTGCCAGCAGTTTAGTGCAGCAAGGAGAAAAACTGTTTTTT. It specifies CASSLVQQGEKLFF. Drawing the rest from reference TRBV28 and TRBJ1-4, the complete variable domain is DVKVTQSSRYLVKRTGEKVFLECVQDMDHENMFWYRQDPGLGLRLIYFSYDVKMKEKGDIPEGYSVSREKKERFSLILESASTNQTSMYLCASSLVQQGEKLFFGSGTQLSVL.

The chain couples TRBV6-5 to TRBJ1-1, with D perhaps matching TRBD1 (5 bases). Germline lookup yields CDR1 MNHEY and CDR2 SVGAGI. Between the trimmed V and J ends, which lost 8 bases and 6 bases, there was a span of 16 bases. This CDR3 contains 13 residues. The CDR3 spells CASGRGVGAEAFF. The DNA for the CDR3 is TGTGCCAGCGGGCGAGGGGTGGGGGCTGAAGCTTTCTTT.

The CDR3 loop is CASRGTSDRGEQFF. The DNA of the CDR3 is TGCGCCAGCAGGGGGACCTCTGATAGGGGTGAGCAGTTCTTC. The chain has TRBV5-1 and TRBJ2-1, with D possibly being TRBD1 or TRBD2 (5 bases each). The CDR3 totals 14 residues. The V end was cut by 5 bases, the J end by 9 bases, with 18 bases between. Germline V gene sequence: CDR1 SGHRS, CDR2 YFSETQ.

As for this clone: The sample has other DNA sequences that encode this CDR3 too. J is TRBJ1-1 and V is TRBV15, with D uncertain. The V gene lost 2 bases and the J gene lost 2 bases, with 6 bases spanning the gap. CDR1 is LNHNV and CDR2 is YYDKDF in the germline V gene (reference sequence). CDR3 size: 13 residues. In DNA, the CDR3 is TGTGCCACCAGCAGAAGCGTCAACACTGAAGCTTTCTTT. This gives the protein CATSRSVNTEAFF.

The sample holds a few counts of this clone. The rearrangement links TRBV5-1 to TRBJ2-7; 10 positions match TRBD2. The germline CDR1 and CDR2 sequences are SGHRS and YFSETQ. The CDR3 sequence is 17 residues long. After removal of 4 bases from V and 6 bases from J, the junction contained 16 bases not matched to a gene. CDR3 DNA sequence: TGCGCCAGCAGCCAGCGCATTACCCTAGCGGGGGATCGCGAGCAGTACTTC. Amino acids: CASSQRITLAGDREQYF.

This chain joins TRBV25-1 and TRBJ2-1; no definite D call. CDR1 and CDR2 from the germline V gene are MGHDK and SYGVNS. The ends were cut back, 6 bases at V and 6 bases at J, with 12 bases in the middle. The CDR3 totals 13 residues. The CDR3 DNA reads TGTGCCAGCAGAAAATCGGTAGGCAATGAGCAGTTCTTC. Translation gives CASRKSVGNEQFF.

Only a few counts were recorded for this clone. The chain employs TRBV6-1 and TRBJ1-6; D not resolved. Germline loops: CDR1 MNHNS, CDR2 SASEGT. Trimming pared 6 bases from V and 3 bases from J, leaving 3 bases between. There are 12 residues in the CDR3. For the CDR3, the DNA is TGTGCCAGCAGGAGCTATAATTCACCCCTCCACTTT. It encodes CASRSYNSPLHF.

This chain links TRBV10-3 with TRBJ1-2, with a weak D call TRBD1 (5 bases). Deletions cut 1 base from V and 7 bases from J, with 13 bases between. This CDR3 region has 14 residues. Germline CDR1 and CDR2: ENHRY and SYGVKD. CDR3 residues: CAISEWDFSAGYTF. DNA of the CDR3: TGTGCCATCAGTGAGTGGGACTTTTCGGCTGGCTACACCTTC.

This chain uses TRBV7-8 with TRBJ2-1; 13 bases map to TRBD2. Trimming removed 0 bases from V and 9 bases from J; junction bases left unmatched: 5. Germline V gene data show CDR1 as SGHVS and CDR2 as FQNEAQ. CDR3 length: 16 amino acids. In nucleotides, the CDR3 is TGTGCCAGCAGCTTAGCACTAGCGGGGGGGTCAGGTGAGCAGTTCTTC. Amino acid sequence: CASSLALAGGSGEQFF.

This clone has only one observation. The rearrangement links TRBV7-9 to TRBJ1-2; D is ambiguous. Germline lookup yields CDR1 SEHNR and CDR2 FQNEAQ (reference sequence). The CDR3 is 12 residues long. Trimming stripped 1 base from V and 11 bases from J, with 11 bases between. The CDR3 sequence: CASSLVGSPYTF. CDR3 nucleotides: TGTGCCAGCAGCTTAGTAGGCAGCCCATACACCTTC.

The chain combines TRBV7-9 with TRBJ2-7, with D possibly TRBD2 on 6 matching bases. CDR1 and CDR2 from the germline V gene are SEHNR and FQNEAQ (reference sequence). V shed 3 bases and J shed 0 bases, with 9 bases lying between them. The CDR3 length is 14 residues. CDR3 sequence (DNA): TGTGCCAGCAGCTTTGGGGGGAACTCCTACGAGCAGTACTTC. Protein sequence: CASSFGGNSYEQYF.

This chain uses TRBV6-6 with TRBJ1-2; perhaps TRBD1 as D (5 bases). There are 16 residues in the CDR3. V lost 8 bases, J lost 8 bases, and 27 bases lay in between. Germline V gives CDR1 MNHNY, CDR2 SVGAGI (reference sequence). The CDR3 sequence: CASARRGDFLESGYTF. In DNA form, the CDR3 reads TGTGCCAGCGCCCGCCGGGGCGACTTCCTTGAAAGCGGCTACACCTTC.

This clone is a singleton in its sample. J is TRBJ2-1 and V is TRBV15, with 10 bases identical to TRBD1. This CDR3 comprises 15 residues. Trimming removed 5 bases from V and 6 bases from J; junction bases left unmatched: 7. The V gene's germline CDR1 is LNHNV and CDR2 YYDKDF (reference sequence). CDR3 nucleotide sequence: TGTGCCACCAGCCATGACAGGGGGCGAAGCAATGAGCAGTTCTTC. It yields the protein CATSHDRGRSNEQFF.

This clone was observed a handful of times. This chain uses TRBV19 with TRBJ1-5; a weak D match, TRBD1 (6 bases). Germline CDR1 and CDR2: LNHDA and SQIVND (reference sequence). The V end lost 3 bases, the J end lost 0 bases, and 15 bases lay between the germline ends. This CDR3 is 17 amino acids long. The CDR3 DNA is TGTGCCAGTAGTATTCGCGGGGGCTCTTATAGCAATCAGCCCCAGCATTTT. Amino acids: CASSIRGGSYSNQPQHF. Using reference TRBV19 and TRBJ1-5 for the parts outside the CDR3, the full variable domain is DGGITQSPKYLFRKEGQNVTLSCEQNLNHDAMYWYRQDPGQGLRLIYYSQIVNDFQKGDIAEGYSVSREKKESFPLTVTSAQKNPTAFYLCASSIRGGSYSNQPQHFGDGTRLSIL.

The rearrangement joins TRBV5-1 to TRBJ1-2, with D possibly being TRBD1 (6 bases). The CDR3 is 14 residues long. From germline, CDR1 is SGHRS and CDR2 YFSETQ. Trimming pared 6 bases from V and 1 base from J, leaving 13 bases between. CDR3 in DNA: TGCGCCAGCACCCGGGACACCCTTAACTATGGCTACACCTTC. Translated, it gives CASTRDTLNYGYTF.

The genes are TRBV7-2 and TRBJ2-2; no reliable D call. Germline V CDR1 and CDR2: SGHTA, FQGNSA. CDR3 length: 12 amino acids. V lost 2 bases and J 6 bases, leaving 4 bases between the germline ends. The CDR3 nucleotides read TGTGCCAGCAGCTTACTAGCCGGGGAGCTGTTTTTT. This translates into CASSLLAGELFF.

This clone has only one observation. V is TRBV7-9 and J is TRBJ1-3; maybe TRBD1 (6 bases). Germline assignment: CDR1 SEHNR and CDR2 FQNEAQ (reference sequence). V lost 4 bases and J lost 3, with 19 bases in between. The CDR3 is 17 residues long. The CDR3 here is CASSSRGGGRIGNTIYF. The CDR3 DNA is TGTGCCAGCAGCTCCCGAGGGGGGGGGCGCATTGGAAACACCATATATTTT.

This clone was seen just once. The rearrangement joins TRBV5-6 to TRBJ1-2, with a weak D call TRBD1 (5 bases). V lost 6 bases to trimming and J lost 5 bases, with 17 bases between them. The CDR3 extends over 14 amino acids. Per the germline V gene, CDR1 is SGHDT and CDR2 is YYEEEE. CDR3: CASTPITGGYGYTF. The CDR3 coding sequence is TGTGCCAGCACTCCAATCACTGGGGGTTATGGCTACACCTTC. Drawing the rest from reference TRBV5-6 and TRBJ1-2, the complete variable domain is DAGVTQSPTHLIKTRGQQVTLRCSPKSGHDTVSWYQQALGQGPQFIFQYYEEEERQRGNFPDRFSGHQFPNYSSELNVNALLLGDSALYLCASTPITGGYGYTFGSGTRLTVV.

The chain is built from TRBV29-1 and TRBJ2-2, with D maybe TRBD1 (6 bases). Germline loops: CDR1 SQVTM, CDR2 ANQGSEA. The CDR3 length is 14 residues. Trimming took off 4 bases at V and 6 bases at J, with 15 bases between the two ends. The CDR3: CSVVTVGAAGELFF. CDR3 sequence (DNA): TGCAGCGTTGTAACGGTGGGGGCGGCCGGGGAGCTGTTTTTT.

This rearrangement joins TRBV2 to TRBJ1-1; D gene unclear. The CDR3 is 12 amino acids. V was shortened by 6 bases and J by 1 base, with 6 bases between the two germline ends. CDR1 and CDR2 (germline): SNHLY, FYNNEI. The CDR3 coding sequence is TGTGCCAGCAGGCAGCAGAACACTGAAGCTTTCTTT. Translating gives CASRQQNTEAFF. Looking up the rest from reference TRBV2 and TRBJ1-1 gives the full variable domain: EPEVTQTPSHQVTQMGQEVILRCVPISNHLYFYWYRQILGQKVEFLVSFYNNEISEKSEIFDDQFSVERPDGSNFTLKIRSTKLEDSAMYFCASRQQNTEAFFGQGTRLTVV.

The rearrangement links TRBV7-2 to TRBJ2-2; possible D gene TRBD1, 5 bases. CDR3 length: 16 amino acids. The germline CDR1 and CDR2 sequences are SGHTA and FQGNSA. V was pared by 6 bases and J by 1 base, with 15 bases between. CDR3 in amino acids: CASRDPGHQNTGELFF. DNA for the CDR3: TGTGCCAGCAGGGATCCAGGACACCAGAACACCGGGGAGCTGTTTTTT.

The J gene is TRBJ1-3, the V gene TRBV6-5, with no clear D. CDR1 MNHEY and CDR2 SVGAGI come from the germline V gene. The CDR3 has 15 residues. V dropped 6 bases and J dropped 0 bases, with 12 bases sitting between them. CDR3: CASRADFNSGNTIYF. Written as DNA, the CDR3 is TGTGCCAGCAGGGCCGATTTCAACTCTGGAAACACCATATATTTT.